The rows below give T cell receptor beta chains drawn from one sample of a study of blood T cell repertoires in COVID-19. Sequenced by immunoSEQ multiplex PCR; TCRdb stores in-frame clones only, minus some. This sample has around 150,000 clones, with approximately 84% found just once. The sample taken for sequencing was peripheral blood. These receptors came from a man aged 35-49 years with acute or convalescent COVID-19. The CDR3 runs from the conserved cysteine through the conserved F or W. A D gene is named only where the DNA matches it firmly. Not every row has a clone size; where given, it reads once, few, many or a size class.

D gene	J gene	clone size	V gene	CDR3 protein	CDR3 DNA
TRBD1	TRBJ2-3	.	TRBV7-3	CASSLGQGAASDTQYF	TGTGCCAGCAGCTTAGGACAGGGGGCAGCGTCAGATACGCAGTATTTT
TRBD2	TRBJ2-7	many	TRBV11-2	CASSQRGGIAEQYF	TGTGCCAGCAGCCAACGGGGGGGGATAGCCGAGCAGTACTTC
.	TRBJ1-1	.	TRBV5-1	CASSLGQSQNTEAFF	TGCGCCAGCAGCTTGGGACAGTCTCAGAACACTGAAGCTTTCTTT
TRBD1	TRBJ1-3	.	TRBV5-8	CASSLTGVLINTIYF	TGTGCCAGCAGCTTGACAGGGGTACTTATAAACACCATATATTTT
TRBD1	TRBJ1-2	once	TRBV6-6	CASTTPTGGGVYGYTF	TGTGCCAGCACCACACCGACAGGGGGCGGAGTGTATGGCTACACCTTC
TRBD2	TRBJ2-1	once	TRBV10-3	CAISESGGQYNEQFF	TGTGCCATCAGTGAGAGCGGGGGGCAATACAATGAGCAGTTCTTC
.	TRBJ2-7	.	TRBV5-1	CASSLGQTGIYEQYF	TGCGCCAGCAGCCTGGGTCAGACAGGAATCTACGAGCAGTACTTC
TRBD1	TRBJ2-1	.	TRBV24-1	CATSDPRDSPNGEQFF	TGTGCCACCAGTGACCCTCGGGACAGCCCCAACGGTGAGCAGTTCTTC
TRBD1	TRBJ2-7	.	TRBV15	CATSRLGQGNYEQYF	TGTGCCACCAGCAGGCTGGGACAGGGGAACTACGAGCAGTACTTC
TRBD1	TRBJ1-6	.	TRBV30	CAGSWDRWMGNSPLHF	TGTGCCGGTAGCTGGGACAGATGGATGGGTAATTCACCCCTCCACTTT
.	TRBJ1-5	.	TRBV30	CAWSHGRGNQPQHF	TGTGCCTGGAGTCACGGACGGGGTAATCAGCCCCAGCATTTT
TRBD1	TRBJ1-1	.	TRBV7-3	CASSPGTGGGNTEAFF	TGTGCCAGCAGCCCCGGGACAGGGGGTGGGAACACTGAAGCTTTCTTT
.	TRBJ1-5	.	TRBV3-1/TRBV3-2	CASSQVYGGNQPQHF	TGTGCCAGCAGCCAAGTTTACGGGGGCAATCAGCCCCAGCATTTT
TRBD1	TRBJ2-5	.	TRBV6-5	CASSFGQVQETQYF	TGTGCCAGCAGTTTCGGACAGGTCCAAGAGACCCAGTACTTC
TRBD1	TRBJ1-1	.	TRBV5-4	CASRSGQGLGNTEAFF	TGTGCCAGCAGATCGGGACAGGGGTTGGGGAACACTGAAGCTTTCTTT
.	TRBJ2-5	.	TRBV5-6	CARSGRDCKETQYF	TGTGCCAGGTCCGGCCGGGACTGCAAAGAGACCCAGTACTTC
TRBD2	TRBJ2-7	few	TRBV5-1	CASSPLAGSSYEQYF	TGCGCCAGCAGCCCTTTAGCGGGGAGCTCCTACGAGCAGTACTTC
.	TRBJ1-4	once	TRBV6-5	CASSLNRNNEKLFF	TGTGCCAGCAGCCTTAACAGGAATAATGAAAAACTGTTTTTT
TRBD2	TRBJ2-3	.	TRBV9	CASSVGLAGGSGADTQYF	TGTGCCAGCAGCGTGGGACTAGCGGGGGGTTCCGGAGCAGATACGCAGTATTTT
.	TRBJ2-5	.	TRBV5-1	CASSLAFGETQYF	TGCGCCAGCAGCTTGGCCTTCGGAGAGACCCAGTACTTC
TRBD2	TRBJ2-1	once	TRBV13	CASRDSGGAYNEQFF	TGTGCCAGCAGGGACAGCGGGGGGGCCTACAATGAGCAGTTCTTC
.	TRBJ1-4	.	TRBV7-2	CASSSRRDGRNEKLFF	TGTGCCAGCAGTAGCAGAAGGGACGGGAGGAATGAAAAACTGTTTTTT
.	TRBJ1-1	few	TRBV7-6	CASSLQVGNTEAFF	TGTGCCAGCAGCCTACAGGTTGGAAACACTGAAGCTTTCTTT
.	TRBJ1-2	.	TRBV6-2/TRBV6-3	CASSQRSGGLGGYTF	TGTGCCAGCAGTCAACGGTCCGGGGGGCTGGGCGGCTACACCTTC
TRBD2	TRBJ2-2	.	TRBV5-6	CASSSFAGGRFGELFF	TGTGCCAGCAGTTCGTTCGCGGGGGGGCGATTTGGGGAGCTGTTTTTT
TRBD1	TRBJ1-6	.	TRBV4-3	CASRGTGDSPLHF	TGCGCCAGCCGAGGAACAGGGGATTCACCCCTCCACTTT
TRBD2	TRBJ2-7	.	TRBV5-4	CASSRVGGEGSEQYF	TGTGCCAGCAGCCGAGTCGGAGGGGAGGGGTCCGAGCAGTACTTC
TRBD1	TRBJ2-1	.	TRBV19	CASSPRAGGGNEQFF	TGTGCCAGTAGCCCTCGGGCAGGGGGCGGCAATGAGCAGTTCTTC
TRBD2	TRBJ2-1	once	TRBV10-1	CASSNLAGPGYEQFF	TGCGCCAGCAGCAATCTAGCGGGTCCGGGCTATGAGCAGTTCTTC
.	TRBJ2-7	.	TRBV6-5	CASRPFQGPYEQYF	TGTGCCAGCAGGCCCTTCCAGGGCCCCTACGAGCAGTACTTC
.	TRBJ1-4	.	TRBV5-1	CASSLNRVGAEKLFF	TGCGCCAGCAGCTTGAATCGCGTAGGAGCTGAAAAACTGTTTTTT
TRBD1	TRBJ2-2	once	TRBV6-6	CASSSGTENTGELFF	TGTGCCAGCAGTTCCGGGACAGAGAACACCGGGGAGCTGTTTTTT
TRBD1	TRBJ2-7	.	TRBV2	CATRQGSGEQYF	TGTGCCACCCGACAGGGGTCAGGCGAGCAGTACTTC
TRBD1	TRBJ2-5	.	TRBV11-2	CASSSEPGQIIKETQYF	TGTGCCAGCAGCTCTGAACCGGGACAGATCATTAAAGAGACCCAGTACTTC
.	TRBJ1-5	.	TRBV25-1	CASSGQGVNQPQHF	TGTGCCAGCAGTGGGCAGGGTGTCAATCAGCCCCAGCATTTT
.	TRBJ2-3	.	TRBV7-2	CASSLGARVTDTQYF	TGTGCCAGCAGCTTGGGAGCGCGGGTAACAGATACGCAGTATTTT
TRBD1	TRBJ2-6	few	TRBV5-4	CASSHGQGPGANVLTF	TGTGCCAGCAGCCACGGACAGGGGCCTGGGGCCAACGTCCTGACTTTC
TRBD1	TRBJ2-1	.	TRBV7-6	CASSLASGQGRNEQFF	TGTGCCAGCAGCTTAGCCAGTGGACAGGGCCGCAATGAGCAGTTCTTC
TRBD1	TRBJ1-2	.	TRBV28	CASRAPQGDGYTF	TGTGCCAGCAGAGCCCCGCAGGGGGATGGCTACACCTTC
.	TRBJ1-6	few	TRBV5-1	CASSMSGSNSALHF	TGCGCCAGCAGCATGTCGGGTTCTAATTCGGCCCTCCACTTT
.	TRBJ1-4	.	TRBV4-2	CASSQQAVNEKLFF	TGTGCCAGCAGCCAACAGGCAGTTAATGAAAAACTGTTTTTT
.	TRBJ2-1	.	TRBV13	CASSFRGPGYNEQFF	TGTGCCAGCAGCTTCAGGGGCCCCGGGTACAATGAGCAGTTCTTC
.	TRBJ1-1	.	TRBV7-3	CASSPGRYTEAFF	TGTGCCAGCAGCCCAGGGAGGTACACTGAAGCTTTCTTT
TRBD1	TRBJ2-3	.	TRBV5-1	CASSSGQGADTQYF	TGCGCCAGCAGCTCCGGACAGGGAGCAGATACGCAGTATTTT
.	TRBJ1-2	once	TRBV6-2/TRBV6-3	CASSYGGGDYGYTF	TGTGCCAGCAGTTACGGCGGAGGTGACTATGGCTACACCTTC
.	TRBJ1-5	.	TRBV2	CASSQYTGPNQPQHF	TGTGCCAGTAGCCAATATACAGGGCCCAATCAGCCCCAGCATTTT
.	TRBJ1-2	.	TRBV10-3	CAITISPETGNYGYTF	TGTGCCATCACAATTTCCCCTGAAACAGGGAACTATGGCTACACCTTC
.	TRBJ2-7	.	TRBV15	CATSSRDTYEQYF	TGTGCCACCAGCAGCCGGGACACCTACGAGCAGTACTTC
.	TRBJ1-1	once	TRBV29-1	CSARQDPNTEAFF	TGCAGCGCACGACAGGACCCGAACACTGAAGCTTTCTTT
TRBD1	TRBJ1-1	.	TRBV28	CASSQTGKVAFF	TGTGCCAGCAGCCAGACAGGGAAGGTTGCTTTCTTT